The rows below give T cell receptor beta chains drawn from one sample of a study of CD8+CD57+ T cells in acquired aplastic anemia. Via MiXCR, TCRdb re-called the reads, giving one row per CDR3 protein. The table includes under 200,000 distinct CDR3 sequences, less than 50% detected once. Sequencing was carried out using sorted CD4+, CD8+, or CD8+CD57+ T cells (not recorded which) from PBMCs. The receptors come from a human donor with aplastic anemia. Each CDR3 is given without its conserved first and last residue.

j_call v_call cdr3_aa
TRBJ2-6 TRBV7-2 ASSLGGT
TRBJ1-6 TRBV6-5 ASSYFGETGSPLH
TRBJ1-6 TRBV28 ASTVGPRSYNSPLH
TRBJ1-2 TRBV10-1 ASSEKRSDGYT
TRBJ2-3 TRBV11-3 ASSQGGGSTDTQY
TRBJ1-1 TRBV7-3 ASSLLPEAEAF
TRBJ1-6 TRBV6-5 ASSYGGSSSPLH
TRBJ2-2 TRBV10-3 AIKDRGVGNTGELF
TRBJ1-1 TRBV5-5 ASMGIRDFMNTEAF
TRBJ2-2 TRBV19 ASSIGGLGELF
TRBJ2-7 TRBV2 ASSPTGSSSYEQY
TRBJ1-6 TRBV2 ASSESPSALPLH
TRBJ2-7 TRBV5-4 ASSFTNAGVWEQY
TRBJ1-3 TRBV10-3 AISEASGGSGNTIY
TRBJ2-5 TRBV7-9 ASSVGLAGGETQY
TRBJ2-7 TRBV29-1 SVESAQTYEQY
TRBJ2-1 TRBV24-1 ATSDPTGTAYNEQF
TRBJ2-7 TRBV20-1 SVPGRGSYEQY
TRBJ1-1 TRBV7-2 ASSSQGYTEAF
TRBJ1-3 TRBV11-3 ASSSQAGQGNTTY
TRBJ2-5 TRBV4-2 ASSRGQEKETQY
TRBJ2-3 TRBV5-5 ASSPGLARDADTQY
TRBJ2-5 TRBV7-9 ASTAQETQY
TRBJ1-1 TRBV7-8 ASSLVQGSWNTEAF
TRBJ1-1 TRBV20-1 SVHDDSHTEAF
TRBJ2-1 TRBV20-1 SARVPRLAEYNEQF
TRBJ2-2 TRBV12-3/TRBV12-4 ASSFGTPNTGELF
TRBJ2-3 TRBV24-1 ATSVRDTQY
TRBJ2-7 TRBV19 ASSISIQPSYEQY
TRBJ2-5 TRBV25-1 ASSGSTGTGETQY
TRBJ1-4 TRBV5-1 ASSLEGMMYEKLF
TRBJ2-5 TRBV5-1 ASSLESRTGPETQY
TRBJ2-7 TRBV5-1 ASRRGRESYEQY
TRBJ2-1 TRBV3-1 ASSQSGLGTNVQF
TRBJ1-5 TRBV15 ATSSVTENQPQH
TRBJ1-2 TRBV6-5 ASSYGATTANYGYT
TRBJ2-1 TRBV7-9 ASSFDGNEQF
TRBJ2-7 TRBV20-1 SANQLVSGGGYEQY
TRBJ1-6 TRBV7-2 ASSLGTVGHLH
TRBJ2-1 TRBV29-1 SVQGDISSYNEQF
TRBJ1-1 TRBV11-3 ASSRGPTSEAF
TRBJ1-5 TRBV20-1 SAREGTGGNQPQH
TRBJ2-1 TRBV9 ASSVGLAGTNEQF
TRBJ1-6 TRBV20-1 SARDPKGGSNSPLH
TRBJ2-5 TRBV6-2/TRBV6-3 ASSKGQRETQY
TRBJ1-2 TRBV20-1 SAPRESYGYT
TRBJ2-1 TRBV19 ASSMGSLYNEQF
TRBJ2-5 TRBV7-9 ASSPPSGGRETQY
TRBJ1-5 TRBV24-1 ATRGPTGQPQH
TRBJ2-1 TRBV2 ASSAWTVNEQF
TRBJ1-6 TRBV6-1 ASSRDSANSPLH
TRBJ2-1 TRBV5-1 ASRSSGNSYNEQF
TRBJ2-1 TRBV10-2 ASSLSGGADNEQF
TRBJ1-5 TRBV29-1 SAATGYQPQH
TRBJ2-7 TRBV20-1 SARVPSYEQY
TRBJ2-3 TRBV7-8 ASSLVADTQY
TRBJ1-2 TRBV15 ATSRGWDRDGYT
TRBJ1-1 TRBV19 ASSIGSPGAEAF
TRBJ1-3 TRBV20-1 SAYRVAGNTIY